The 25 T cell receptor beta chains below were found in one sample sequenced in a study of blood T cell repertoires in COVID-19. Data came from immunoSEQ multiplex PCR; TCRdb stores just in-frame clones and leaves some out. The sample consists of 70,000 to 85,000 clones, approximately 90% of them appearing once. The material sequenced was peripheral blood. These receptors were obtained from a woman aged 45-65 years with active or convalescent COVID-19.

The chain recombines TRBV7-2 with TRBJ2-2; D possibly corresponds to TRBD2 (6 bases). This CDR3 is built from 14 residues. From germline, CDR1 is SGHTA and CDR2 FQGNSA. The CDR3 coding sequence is TGTGTATCAGGGAGGTTGTTGAACACCGGGGAGCTGTTTTTT. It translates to CVSGRLLNTGELFF.

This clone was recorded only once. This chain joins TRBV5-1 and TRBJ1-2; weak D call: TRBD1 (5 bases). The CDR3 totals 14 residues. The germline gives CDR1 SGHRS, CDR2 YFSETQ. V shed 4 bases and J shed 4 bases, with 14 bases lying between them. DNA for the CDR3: TGCGCCAGCAGCGGGGCCGGGAGGGCCTATGGCTACACCTTC. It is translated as CASSGAGRAYGYTF.

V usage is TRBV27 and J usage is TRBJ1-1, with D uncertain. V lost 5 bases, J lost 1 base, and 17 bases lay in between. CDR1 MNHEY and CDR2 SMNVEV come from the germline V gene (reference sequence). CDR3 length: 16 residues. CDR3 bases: TGTGCCAGCAGTCAACCCCGGCCAGGAACGAACACTGAAGCTTTCTTT. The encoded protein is CASSQPRPGTNTEAFF.

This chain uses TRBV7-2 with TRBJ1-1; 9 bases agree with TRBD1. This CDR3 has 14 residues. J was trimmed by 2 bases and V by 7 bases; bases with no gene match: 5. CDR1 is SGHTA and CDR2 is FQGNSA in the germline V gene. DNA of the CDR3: TGTGCCAGCATCCGGGACAGGGTTAACACTGAAGCTTTCTTT. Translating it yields CASIRDRVNTEAFF.

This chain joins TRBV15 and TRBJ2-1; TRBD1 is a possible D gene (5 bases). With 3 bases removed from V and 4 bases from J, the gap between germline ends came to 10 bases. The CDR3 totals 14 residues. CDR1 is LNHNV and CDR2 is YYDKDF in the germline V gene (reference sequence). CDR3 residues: CATSRVQGYNEQFF. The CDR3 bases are TGTGCCACCAGCAGGGTTCAGGGATACAATGAGCAGTTCTTC. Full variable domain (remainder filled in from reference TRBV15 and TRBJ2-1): DAMVIQNPRYQVTQFGKPVTLSCSQTLNHNVMYWYQQKSSQAPKLLFHYYDKDFNNEADTPDNFQSRRPNTSFCFLDIRSPGLGDTAMYLCATSRVQGYNEQFFGPGTRLTVL.

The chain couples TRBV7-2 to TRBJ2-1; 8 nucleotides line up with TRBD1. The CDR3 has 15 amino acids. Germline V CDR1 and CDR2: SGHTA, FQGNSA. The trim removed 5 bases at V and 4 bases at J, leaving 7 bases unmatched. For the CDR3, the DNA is TGTGCCAGCAGCGCACGGACAGGGTCTTACAATGAGCAGTTCTTC. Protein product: CASSARTGSYNEQFF.

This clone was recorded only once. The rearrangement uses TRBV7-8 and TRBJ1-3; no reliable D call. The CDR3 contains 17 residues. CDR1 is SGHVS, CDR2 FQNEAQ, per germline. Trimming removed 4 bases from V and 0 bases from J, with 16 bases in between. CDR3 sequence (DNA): TGTGCCAGCAGCTCCATGAGCGGGATGGTCTCTGGAAACACCATATATTTT. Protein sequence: CASSSMSGMVSGNTIYF. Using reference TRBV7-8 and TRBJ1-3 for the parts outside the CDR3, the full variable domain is GAGVSQSPRYKVAKRGQDVALRCDPISGHVSLFWYQQALGQGPEFLTYFQNEAQLDKSGLPSDRFFAERPEGSVSTLKIQRTQQEDSAVYLCASSSMSGMVSGNTIYFGEGSWLTVV.

The CDR3 bases are TGTGCCAGCTCACCACCGCGGGGGCTAATCCAAGAGACCCAGTACTTC. It yields the protein CASSPPRGLIQETQYF. This chain joins TRBV18 and TRBJ2-5; TRBD2 is a possible D gene (7 bases). Looked up from germline, CDR1 is KGHSH and CDR2 is LQKENI. Deletions cut 0 bases from V and 1 base from J, with 12 bases between. CDR3 size: 16 residues.

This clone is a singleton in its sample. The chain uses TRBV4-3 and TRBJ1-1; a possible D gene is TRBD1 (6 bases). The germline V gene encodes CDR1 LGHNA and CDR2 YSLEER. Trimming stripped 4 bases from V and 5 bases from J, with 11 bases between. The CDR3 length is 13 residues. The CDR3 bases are TGCGCCAGCAGCCGGATAACAGGGACTGAAGCTTTCTTT. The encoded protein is CASSRITGTEAFF.

This CDR3 is CSASNLGGEETQYF. In DNA, the CDR3 is TGCAGTGCTAGTAATTTGGGGGGGGAAGAGACCCAGTACTTC. The chain uses TRBV20-1 and TRBJ2-5; TRBD2 aligns across 7 bases. V shed 3 bases, J shed 3 bases, and the junction held 7 bases outside the gene matches. Germline CDR1 is DFQATT and CDR2 is SNEGSKA (reference sequence). The CDR3 runs 14 residues.

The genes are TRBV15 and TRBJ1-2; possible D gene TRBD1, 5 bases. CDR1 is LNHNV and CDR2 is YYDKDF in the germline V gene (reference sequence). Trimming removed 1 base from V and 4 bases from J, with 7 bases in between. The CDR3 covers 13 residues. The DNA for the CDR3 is TGTGCCACCAGCAGAGGAACAGGCTATGGCTACACCTTC. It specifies CATSRGTGYGYTF.

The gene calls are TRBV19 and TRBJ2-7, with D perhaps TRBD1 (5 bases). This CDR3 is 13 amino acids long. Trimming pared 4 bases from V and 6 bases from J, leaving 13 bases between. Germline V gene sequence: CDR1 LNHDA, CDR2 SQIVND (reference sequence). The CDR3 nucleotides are TGTGCCAGTAGTACCTCTCCCCAGGGCGAGCAGTACTTC. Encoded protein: CASSTSPQGEQYF. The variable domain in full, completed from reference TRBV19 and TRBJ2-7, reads DGGITQSPKYLFRKEGQNVTLSCEQNLNHDAMYWYRQDPGQGLRLIYYSQIVNDFQKGDIAEGYSVSREKKESFPLTVTSAQKNPTAFYLCASSTSPQGEQYFGPGTRLTVT.

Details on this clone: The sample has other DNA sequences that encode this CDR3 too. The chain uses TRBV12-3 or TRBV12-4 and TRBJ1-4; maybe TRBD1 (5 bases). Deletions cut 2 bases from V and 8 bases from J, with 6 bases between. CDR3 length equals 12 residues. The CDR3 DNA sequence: TGTGCCAGCAGTTTAAGGGGAGAAAAACTGTTTTTT. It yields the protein CASSLRGEKLFF.

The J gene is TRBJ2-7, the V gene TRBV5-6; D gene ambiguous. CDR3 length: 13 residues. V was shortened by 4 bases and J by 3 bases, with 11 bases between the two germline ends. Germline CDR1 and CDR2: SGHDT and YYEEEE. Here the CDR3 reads CASSHTRSYEQYF. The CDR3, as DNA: TGTGCCAGCAGCCATACACGGAGCTACGAGCAGTACTTC. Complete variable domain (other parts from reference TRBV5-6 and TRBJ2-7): DAGVTQSPTHLIKTRGQQVTLRCSPKSGHDTVSWYQQALGQGPQFIFQYYEEEERQRGNFPDRFSGHQFPNYSSELNVNALLLGDSALYLCASSHTRSYEQYFGPGTRLTVT.

The CDR3 is CASRNPGRGYNEQFF. For the CDR3, the DNA is TGTGCCAGCAGGAACCCGGGCAGGGGTTACAATGAGCAGTTCTTC. V and J are TRBV6-5 and TRBJ2-1; D might be TRBD1 (6 bases). Germline V CDR1 and CDR2: MNHEY, SVGAGI. Trimming removed 6 bases from V and 4 bases from J, with 16 bases in between. The length of the CDR3 is 15 residues.

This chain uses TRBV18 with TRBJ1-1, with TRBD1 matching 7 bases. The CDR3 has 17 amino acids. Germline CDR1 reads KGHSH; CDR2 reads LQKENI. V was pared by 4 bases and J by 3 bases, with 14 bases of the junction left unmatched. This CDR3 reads CASSLATHRGGHTEAFF. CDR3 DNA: TGTGCCAGCTCACTCGCAACCCACAGAGGGGGCCACACTGAAGCTTTCTTT.

CDR3 loop: CASSQDQEDTQYF. CDR3 bases: TGTGCCAGCAGCCAAGACCAGGAAGATACGCAGTATTTT. This chain connects TRBV4-2 to TRBJ2-3; D uncertain. Germline CDR1 LGHNA, CDR2 YNFKEQ. V was pared by 0 bases and J by 5 bases, with 6 bases between. This CDR3 is 13 amino acids long.

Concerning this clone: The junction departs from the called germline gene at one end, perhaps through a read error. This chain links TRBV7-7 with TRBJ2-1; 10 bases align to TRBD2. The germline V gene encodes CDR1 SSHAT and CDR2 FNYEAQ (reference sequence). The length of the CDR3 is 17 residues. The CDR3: CASSFPSGGSSYNEQFF. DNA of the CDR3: TGTGCTAGCAGCTTTCCTAGCGGGGGCAGCTCCTACAATGAGCAGTTCTTC. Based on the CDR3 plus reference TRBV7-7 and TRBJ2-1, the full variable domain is GAGVSQSPRYKVTKRGQDVTLRCDPISSHATLYWYQQALGQGPEFLTYFNYEAQPDKSGLPSDRFSAERPEGSISTLTIQRTEQRDSAMYRCASSFPSGGSSYNEQFFGPGTRLTVL.

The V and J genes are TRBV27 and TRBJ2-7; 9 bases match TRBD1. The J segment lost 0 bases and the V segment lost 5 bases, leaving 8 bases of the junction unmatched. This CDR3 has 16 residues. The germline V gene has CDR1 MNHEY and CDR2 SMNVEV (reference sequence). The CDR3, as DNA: TGTGCCAGCAGTCCAGGACAGGGGCCGAGCTCCTACGAGCAGTACTTC. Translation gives CASSPGQGPSSYEQYF.

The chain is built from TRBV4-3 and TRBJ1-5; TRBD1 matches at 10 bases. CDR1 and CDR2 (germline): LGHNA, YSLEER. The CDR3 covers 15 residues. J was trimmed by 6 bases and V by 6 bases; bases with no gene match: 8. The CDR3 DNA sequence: TGCGCCAGCAGTCCCGGGACAGGGGATTTTCAGCCCCAGCATTTT. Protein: CASSPGTGDFQPQHF.

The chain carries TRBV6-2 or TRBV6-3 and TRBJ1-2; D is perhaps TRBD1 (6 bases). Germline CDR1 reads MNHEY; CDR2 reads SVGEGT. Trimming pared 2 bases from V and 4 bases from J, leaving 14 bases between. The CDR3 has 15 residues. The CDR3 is CASSYPTGGRYGYTF. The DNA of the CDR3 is TGTGCCAGCAGTTACCCAACCGGGGGGCGCTATGGCTACACCTTC.

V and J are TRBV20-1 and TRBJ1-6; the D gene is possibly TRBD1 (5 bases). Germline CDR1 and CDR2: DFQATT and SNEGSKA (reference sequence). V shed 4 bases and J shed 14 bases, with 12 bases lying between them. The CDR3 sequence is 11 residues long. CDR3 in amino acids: CSAIGVRALHF. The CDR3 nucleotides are TGCAGTGCTATAGGGGTCAGGGCCCTCCACTTT.

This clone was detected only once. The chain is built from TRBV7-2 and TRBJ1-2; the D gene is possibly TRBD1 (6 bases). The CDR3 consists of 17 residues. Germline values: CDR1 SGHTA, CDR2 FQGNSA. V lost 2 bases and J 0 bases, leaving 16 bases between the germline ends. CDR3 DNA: TGTGCCAGCAGCTTAATCCAGGGGCCAGCCGCTAACTATGGCTACACCTTC. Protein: CASSLIQGPAANYGYTF.

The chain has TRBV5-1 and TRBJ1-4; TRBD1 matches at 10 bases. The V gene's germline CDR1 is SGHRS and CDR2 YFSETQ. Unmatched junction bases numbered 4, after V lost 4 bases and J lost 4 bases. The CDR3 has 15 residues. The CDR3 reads CASSERTGGNEKLFF. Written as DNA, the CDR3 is TGCGCCAGCAGCGAAAGGACAGGGGGTAATGAAAAACTGTTTTTT.

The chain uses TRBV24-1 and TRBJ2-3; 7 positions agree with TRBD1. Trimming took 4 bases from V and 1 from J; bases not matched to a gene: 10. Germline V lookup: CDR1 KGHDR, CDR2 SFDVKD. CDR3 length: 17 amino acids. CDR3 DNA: TGTGCCACCAGTGACCCAGACTCGACAGGGCGCACAGATACGCAGTATTTT. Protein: CATSDPDSTGRTDTQYF.